This TCR beta chain comes out of a study of T-cell memory formation after mild COVID-19 (dated by TCRdb to the early 2020s). Notes on the research overall: Most TCR sequence clusters were specific to one of the two donors. In a couple of donors, T-cell clones that expanded and contracted after mild COVID-19 were tracked by sequencing TCRalpha and TCRbeta repertoires over time. Two young, previously healthy adult volunteers, one female and one male, were included in the cohort. The research as a whole found: Only a couple of mild cases were covered by the study, and larger cohorts that include severe cases with pre-infection samples were considered necessary. Contracting CD4+ clones turned up mainly in the CM and EM memory subsets, whereas EMRA was where CD8+ clones were enriched. SARS-CoV-2 specificity of the second-wave clones peaking on day 37 was not confirmed. From day 15 to 85, contracting clones showed balanced CD4/CD8 phenotypes, whereas a second wave of clones that expanded from day 15 to 37 leaned towards CD4+. Some responding clones were detected in pre-infection memory, which suggested that pre-existing cross-reactive memory T cells had joined the SARS-CoV-2 response.

The CDR3 starts with the cysteine, ends with the phenylalanine, and has 17 residues. Only the CDR3 part of the read is kept: 51 bases, read in frame from the first base. V has 5 bases trimmed and J has 8 bases trimmed; junction bases matching no gene number 17. CDR1 is given as SGHRS and CDR2 as YFSETQ, both from the germline V gene. A word on this clonotype: The specificity of this receptor is unknown. There are no base qualities to consult, and no much larger clone falls within one base.

Instrument on record: Illumina NovaSeq 6000. TCRalpha and TCRbeta cDNA libraries were built by 5'RACE with constant-segment primers, adding sample barcodes and unique molecular identifiers. Trizol reagent was used to extract RNA from every sample. Library amplification was performed in two PCR steps, and a second sample barcode and Illumina TruSeq adapters were introduced in the second step. The libraries were sequenced on an Illumina NovaSeq using 2 x 150 bp paired-end reads. In the authors' own workflow: Demultiplexing of reads and collapsing into UMI-guided consensus sequences were performed with migec v1.2.7. Using mixcr v2.1.11, UMI consensuses were aligned to TRA and TRB V and J templates and then assembled into clonotypes. Expanded or contracted clonotypes were those called significant by both edgeR and NoisET, with noise models trained on biological replicates. For edgeR calls, the cutoffs were a false discovery rate-adjusted p below 0.01 and a log2 fold-change threshold of 1. As an exploratory analysis of dynamics, PCA with hierarchical clustering was applied to max-normalized trajectories of the 1000 most abundant clonotypes. Each responding clone was given a CD4 or CD8 phenotype based on the CD4+ and CD8+ repertoires, which had been sequenced separately. TCRdb applied fastp at Q25 and MiXCR to the public reads, then kept only in-frame beta chains. Rows are combined by CDR3 protein, so each entry shows the most common genes and DNA. TCRdb assigned the V and J calls; the authors' analysis was not used. Across this sample there are roughly 380,000 distinct CDR3 sequences, with 25% to 30% seen only once. Approximately 13% of the sample lies in the top ten.

Ficoll-Paque density gradient centrifugation was the method used to isolate PBMCs. The chain employs TRBV5-1 and TRBJ2-1; 9 bases in the middle match TRBD2. Sequencing input: PBMCs or a T cell subset sorted from them (not recorded which). This receptor was taken from an adult woman who had mild COVID-19 (a few samples of this study predate the infection). The sample titles of this study are shuffled in the database, so cell type and time point are left out; the donor was told from shared clones. CDR3 region: CASRLGLSRTSVDEQFF. The DNA reads as follows: TGCGCCAGCAGACTGGGCTTGAGTAGGACTAGCGTAGATGAGCAGTTCTTC. The entire variable domain, with the stretches around the CDR3 drawn from the reference TRBV5-1 and TRBJ2-1 proteins, is KAGVTQTPRYLIKTRGQQVTLSCSPISGHRSVSWYQQTPGQGLQFLFEYFSETQRNKGNFPGRFSGRQFSNSRSEMNVSTLELGDSALYLCASRLGLSRTSVDEQFFGPGTRLTVL.